This T cell receptor beta chain appears in the sequencing data of a study of PD-L1 blockade in urothelial cancer. Findings and caveats of the study: Durable-benefit cases showed more tumor-associated blood clone expansion at 3 weeks.

Time point: peripheral blood 6 weeks after treatment start. Method: immunoSEQ multiplex PCR; TCRdb's copy keeps in-frame clones and lacks some. The profile shows about 130,000 clones, 86% of them singletons. After removal of 4 bases from V and 3 bases from J, the junction contained 5 bases not matched to a gene. In germline, CDR1 is SGHKS, CDR2 YYEKEE (reference sequence). This CDR3 has 14 residues. As regards this clone: Its antigen is unidentified.

This specimen consisted of PBMCs, obtained around atezolizumab (anti-PD-L1) treatment. This chain uses TRBV5-5 with TRBJ2-7; 9 nucleotides line up with TRBD1. The source of this sequence is a man aged 50-59 years with urothelial cancer. The CDR3 sequence is CASSPGQGVYEQYF. The CDR3 region has the DNA TGTGCCAGCAGCCCGGGACAGGGCGTCTACGAGCAGTACTTC.